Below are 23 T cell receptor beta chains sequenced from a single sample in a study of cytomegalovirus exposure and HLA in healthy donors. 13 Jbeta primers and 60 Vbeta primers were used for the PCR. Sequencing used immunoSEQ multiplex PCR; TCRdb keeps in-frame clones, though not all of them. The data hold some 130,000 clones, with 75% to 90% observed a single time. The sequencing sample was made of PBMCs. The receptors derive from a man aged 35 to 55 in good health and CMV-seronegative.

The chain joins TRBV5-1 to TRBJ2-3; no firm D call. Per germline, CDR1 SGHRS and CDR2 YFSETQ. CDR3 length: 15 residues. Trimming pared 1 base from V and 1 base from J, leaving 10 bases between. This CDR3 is CASSLIESGTDTQYF. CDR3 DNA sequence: TGCGCCAGCAGCTTGATAGAATCGGGCACAGATACGCAGTATTTT. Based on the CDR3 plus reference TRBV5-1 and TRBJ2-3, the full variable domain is KAGVTQTPRYLIKTRGQQVTLSCSPISGHRSVSWYQQTPGQGLQFLFEYFSETQRNKGNFPGRFSGRQFSNSRSEMNVSTLELGDSALYLCASSLIESGTDTQYFGPGTRLTVL.

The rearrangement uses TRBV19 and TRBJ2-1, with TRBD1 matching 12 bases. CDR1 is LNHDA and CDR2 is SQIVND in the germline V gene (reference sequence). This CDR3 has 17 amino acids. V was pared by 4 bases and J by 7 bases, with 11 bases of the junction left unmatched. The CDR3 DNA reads TGTGCCAGTAGTAGATCCCGGGACAGGGGGCGTCTAAATGAGCAGTTCTTC. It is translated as CASSRSRDRGRLNEQFF.

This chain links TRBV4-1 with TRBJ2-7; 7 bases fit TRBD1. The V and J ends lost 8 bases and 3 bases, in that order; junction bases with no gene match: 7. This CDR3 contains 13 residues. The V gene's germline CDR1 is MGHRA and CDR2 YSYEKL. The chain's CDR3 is CASSPRQGYEQYF. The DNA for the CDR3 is TGCGCCAGCTCTCCTAGACAGGGCTACGAGCAGTACTTC.

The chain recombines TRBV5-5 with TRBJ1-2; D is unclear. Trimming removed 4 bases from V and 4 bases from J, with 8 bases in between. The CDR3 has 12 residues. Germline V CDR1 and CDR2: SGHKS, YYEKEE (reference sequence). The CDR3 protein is CASSPQLYGYTF. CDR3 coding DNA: TGTGCCAGCAGCCCCCAACTCTATGGCTACACCTTC. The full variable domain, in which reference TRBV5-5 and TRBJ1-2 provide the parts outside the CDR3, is DAGVTQSPTHLIKTRGQQVTLRCSPISGHKSVSWYQQVLGQGPQFIFQYYEKEERGRGNFPDRFSARQFPNYSSELNVNALLLGDSALYLCASSPQLYGYTFGSGTRLTVV.

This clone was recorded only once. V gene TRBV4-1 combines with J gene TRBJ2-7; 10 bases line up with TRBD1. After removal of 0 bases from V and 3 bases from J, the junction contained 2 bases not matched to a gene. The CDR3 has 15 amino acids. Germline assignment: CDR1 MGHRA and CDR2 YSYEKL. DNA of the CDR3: TGCGCCAGCAGCCAAGAGGACAGGGGGATCTACGAGCAGTACTTC. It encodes CASSQEDRGIYEQYF.

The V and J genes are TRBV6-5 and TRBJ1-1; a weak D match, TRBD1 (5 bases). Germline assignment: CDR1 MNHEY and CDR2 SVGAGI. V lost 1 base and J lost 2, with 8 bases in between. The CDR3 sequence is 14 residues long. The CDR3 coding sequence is TGTGCCAGCAGTTACTTGACAGCTAACACTGAAGCTTTCTTT. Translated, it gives CASSYLTANTEAFF.

CDR3 nucleotides: TGTGCCATCAGAGCTAGCGGTTTCTCCTACGAGCAGTACTTC. This gives the protein CAIRASGFSYEQYF. The rearrangement links TRBV10-3 to TRBJ2-7; 7 nucleotides agree with TRBD2. The V segment lost 6 bases and the J segment 0 bases; nucleotides outside the gene matches: 5. The germline gives CDR1 ENHRY, CDR2 SYGVKD. The CDR3 spans 14 residues.

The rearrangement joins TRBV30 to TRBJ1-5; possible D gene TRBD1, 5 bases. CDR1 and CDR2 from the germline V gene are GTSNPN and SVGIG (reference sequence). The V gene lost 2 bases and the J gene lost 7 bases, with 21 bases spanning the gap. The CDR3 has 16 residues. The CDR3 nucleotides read TGTGCCTGGAGTTTCCCCTCAGTCGACAAGGGGCAGCCCCAGCATTTT. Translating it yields CAWSFPSVDKGQPQHF.

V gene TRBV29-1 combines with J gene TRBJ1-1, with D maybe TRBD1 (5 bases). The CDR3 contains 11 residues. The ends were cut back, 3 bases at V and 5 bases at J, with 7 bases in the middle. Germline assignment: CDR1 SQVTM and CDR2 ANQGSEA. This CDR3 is CSVDKGTEAFF. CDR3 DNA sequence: TGCAGCGTTGATAAGGGGACTGAAGCTTTCTTT.

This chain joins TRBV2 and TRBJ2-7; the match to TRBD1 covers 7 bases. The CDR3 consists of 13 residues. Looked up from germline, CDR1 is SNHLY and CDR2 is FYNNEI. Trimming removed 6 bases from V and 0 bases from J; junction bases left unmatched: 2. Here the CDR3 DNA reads TGTGCCAGCAGGACAGGGACCTCCTACGAGCAGTACTTC. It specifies CASRTGTSYEQYF.

CDR3 amino acids: CASSPTGGRTEAFF. The CDR3 DNA is TGTGCCAGCAGTCCCACGGGGGGGCGAACTGAAGCTTTCTTT. The V and J genes are TRBV6-5 and TRBJ1-1, with a possible D match to TRBD1 (6 bases). Germline values: CDR1 MNHEY, CDR2 SVGAGI. This CDR3 has 14 amino acids. V lost 5 bases and J 5 bases, leaving 15 bases between the germline ends.

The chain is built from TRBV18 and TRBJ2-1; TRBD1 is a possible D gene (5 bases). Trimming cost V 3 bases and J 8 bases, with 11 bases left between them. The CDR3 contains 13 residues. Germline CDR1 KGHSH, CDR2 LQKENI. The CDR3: CASSPQGIDEQFF. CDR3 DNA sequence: TGTGCCAGCTCACCGCAGGGTATCGATGAGCAGTTCTTC.

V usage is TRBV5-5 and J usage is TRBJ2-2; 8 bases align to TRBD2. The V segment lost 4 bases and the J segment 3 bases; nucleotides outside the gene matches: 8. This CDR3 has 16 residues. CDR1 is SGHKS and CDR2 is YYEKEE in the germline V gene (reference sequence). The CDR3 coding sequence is TGTGCCAGCAGCCCCCGGGAGGGCCCCCACACCGGGGAGCTGTTTTTT. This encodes CASSPREGPHTGELFF.

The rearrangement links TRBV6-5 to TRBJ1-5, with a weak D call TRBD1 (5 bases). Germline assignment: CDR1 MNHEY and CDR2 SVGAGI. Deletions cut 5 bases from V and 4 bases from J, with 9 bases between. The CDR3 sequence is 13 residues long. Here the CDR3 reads CASSLQGNQPQHF. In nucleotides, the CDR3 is TGTGCCAGCAGTCTCCAGGGAAATCAGCCCCAGCATTTT.

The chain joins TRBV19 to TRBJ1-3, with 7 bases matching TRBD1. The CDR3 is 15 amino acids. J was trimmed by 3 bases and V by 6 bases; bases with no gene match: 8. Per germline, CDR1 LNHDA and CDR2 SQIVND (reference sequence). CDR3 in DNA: TGTGCCAGTAGAGAACAGGGGTTGGATGGAAACACCATATATTTT. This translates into CASREQGLDGNTIYF.

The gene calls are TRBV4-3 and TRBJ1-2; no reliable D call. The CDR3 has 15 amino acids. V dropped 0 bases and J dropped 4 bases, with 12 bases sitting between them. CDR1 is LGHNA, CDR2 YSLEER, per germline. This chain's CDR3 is CASSQDQGPGYGYTF. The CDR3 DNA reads TGCGCCAGCAGCCAAGATCAAGGTCCAGGCTATGGCTACACCTTC.

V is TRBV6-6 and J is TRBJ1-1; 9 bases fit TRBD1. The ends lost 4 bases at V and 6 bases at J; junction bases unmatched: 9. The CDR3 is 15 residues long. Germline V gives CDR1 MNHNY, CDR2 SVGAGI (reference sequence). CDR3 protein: CASSSIGQGRAEAFF. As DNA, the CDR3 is TGTGCCAGCAGTTCTATCGGACAGGGGCGGGCTGAAGCTTTCTTT.

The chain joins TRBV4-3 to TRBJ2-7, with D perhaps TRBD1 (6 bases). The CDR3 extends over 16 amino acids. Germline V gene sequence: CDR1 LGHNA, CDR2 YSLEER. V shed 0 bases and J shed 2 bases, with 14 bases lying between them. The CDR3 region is CASSQERTADTYEQYF. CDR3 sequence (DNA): TGCGCCAGCAGCCAAGAAAGGACAGCGGACACCTACGAGCAGTACTTC.

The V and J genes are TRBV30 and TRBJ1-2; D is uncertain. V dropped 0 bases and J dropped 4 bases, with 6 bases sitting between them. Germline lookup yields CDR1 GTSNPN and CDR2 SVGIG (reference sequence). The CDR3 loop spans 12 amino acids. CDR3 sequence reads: CAWSVLSYGYTF. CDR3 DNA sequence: TGTGCCTGGAGTGTACTGAGCTATGGCTACACCTTC.

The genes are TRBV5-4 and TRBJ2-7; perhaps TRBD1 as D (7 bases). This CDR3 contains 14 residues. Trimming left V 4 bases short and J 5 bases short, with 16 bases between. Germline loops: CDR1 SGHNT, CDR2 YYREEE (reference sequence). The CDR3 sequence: CASSGGTELNEQYF. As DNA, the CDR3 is TGTGCCAGCAGCGGGGGGACAGAGTTAAACGAGCAGTACTTC.

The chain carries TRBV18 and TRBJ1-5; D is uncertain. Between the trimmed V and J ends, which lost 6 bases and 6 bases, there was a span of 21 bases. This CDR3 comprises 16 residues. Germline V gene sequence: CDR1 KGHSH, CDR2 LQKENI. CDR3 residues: CASSPLGSAVSQPQHF. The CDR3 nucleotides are TGTGCCAGCTCCCCTCTCGGGAGTGCGGTCAGTCAGCCCCAGCATTTT.

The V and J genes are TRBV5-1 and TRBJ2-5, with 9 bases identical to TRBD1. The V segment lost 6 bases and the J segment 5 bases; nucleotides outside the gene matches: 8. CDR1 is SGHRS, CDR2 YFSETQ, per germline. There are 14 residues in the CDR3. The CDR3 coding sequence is TGCGCCAGCACCCGGACAGGGGCGGGGGAGACCCAGTACTTC. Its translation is CASTRTGAGETQYF.

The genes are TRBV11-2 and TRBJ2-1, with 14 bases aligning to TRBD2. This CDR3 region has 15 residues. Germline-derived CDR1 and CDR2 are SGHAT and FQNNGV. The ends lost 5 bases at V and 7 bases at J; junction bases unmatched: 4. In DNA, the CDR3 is TGTGCCAGCAGCCTCGGGACTAGCGGGAGAAATGAGCAGTTCTTC. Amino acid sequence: CASSLGTSGRNEQFF.